These 23 T cell receptor beta chains were all obtained from the same sample, sequenced in a study of post-analysis software for immune sequencing data. These receptors' targets are unknown. Findings and caveats of the study: Five TRBV segments, TRBV5-6, TRBV5-1 and TRBV20-1 among them, were found more frequent in patients than controls.

Presence of unique molecular identifiers characterized the TCR beta cDNA libraries. TCRdb ran MiXCR on the PCR reads and lists one entry per CDR3 protein. Among roughly 540,000 distinct CDR3 sequences listed, under 40% were seen once. The sample consisted of blood. These receptors all stem from a girl aged 2-17 years with multiple sclerosis.

This chain connects TRBV15 to TRBJ2-3; 10 bases line up with TRBD2. Germline-derived CDR1 and CDR2 are LNHNV and YYDKDF (reference sequence). This CDR3 is built from 14 residues. V lost 7 bases, J lost 1 base, and 2 bases stayed unmatched. CDR3: CATTLAGGTDTQYF. The DNA of the CDR3 is TGTGCCACCACCCTAGCGGGGGGCACAGATACGCAGTATTTT.

This clonotype showed up just a few times. In nucleotides, the CDR3 is TGCAGTGCTGGGGGACAGCCCTACGAGCAGTACTTC. Protein product: CSAGGQPYEQYF. This chain uses TRBV20-1 with TRBJ2-7; TRBD1 matches at 7 bases. With 5 bases clipped from V and 2 bases from J, the junction kept 3 bases outside the gene matches. Looked up from germline, CDR1 is DFQATT and CDR2 is SNEGSKA (reference sequence). The CDR3 sequence is 12 residues long.

V is TRBV5-1 and J is TRBJ2-3; D unresolved. The V and J ends lost 4 bases and 2 bases respectively, with 11 bases between them. This CDR3 is 14 amino acids long. Germline lookup yields CDR1 SGHRS and CDR2 YFSETQ. CDR3 residues: CASSTGPSTDTQYF. The CDR3 DNA reads TGCGCCAGCAGCACCGGACCATCCACAGATACGCAGTATTTT.

The genes are TRBV7-9 and TRBJ2-5; tentative D call: TRBD2 (5 bases). CDR1 and CDR2 (germline): SEHNR, FQNEAQ (reference sequence). V shed 2 bases and J shed 2 bases, with 12 bases lying between them. This CDR3 has 15 residues. The CDR3: CASSLYPSGQETQYF. CDR3 coding DNA: TGTGCCAGCAGCTTATACCCCAGCGGACAAGAGACCCAGTACTTC.

This clonotype has at least ten counts. The chain couples TRBV3-1 to TRBJ1-2; no clear D gene. Between the trimmed V and J ends, which lost 1 base and 3 bases, there was a span of 6 bases. Looked up from germline, CDR1 is LGHDT and CDR2 is YNNKEL (reference sequence). CDR3 size: 13 residues. The CDR3 protein is CASSQAGYYGYTF. The DNA for the CDR3 is TGTGCCAGCAGCCAAGCAGGATACTATGGCTACACCTTC. The full variable domain, completed using reference TRBV3-1 and TRBJ1-2, is DTAVSQTPKYLVTQMGNDKSIKCEQNLGHDTMYWYKQDSKKFLKIMFSYNNKELIINETVPNRFSPKSPDKAHLNLHINSLELGDSAVYFCASSQAGYYGYTFGSGTRLTVV.

In its sample, this clonotype was seen a few times. The CDR3 here is CASSVMGGSGANVLTF. The DNA for the CDR3 is TGTGCCAGCAGCGTAATGGGGGGGTCGGGGGCCAACGTCCTGACTTTC. This chain links TRBV9 with TRBJ2-6; 7 positions match TRBD2. The trim removed 1 base at V and 4 bases at J, leaving 5 bases unmatched. This CDR3 region has 16 residues. Germline assignment: CDR1 SGDLS and CDR2 YYNGEE.

The chain couples TRBV6-2 or TRBV6-3 to TRBJ1-2; 8 bases agree with TRBD1. The CDR3 has 16 residues. Trimming removed 6 bases from V and 3 bases from J; junction bases left unmatched: 12. CDR1 is MNHEY, CDR2 SVGEGT, per germline. CDR3: CASRKTTRQGHYGYTF. In nucleotides, the CDR3 is TGTGCCAGCAGAAAAACCACTAGACAGGGGCACTATGGCTACACCTTC.

The genes are TRBV20-1 and TRBJ2-7; perhaps TRBD2 as D (6 bases). The CDR3 runs to 12 residues. From germline, CDR1 is DFQATT and CDR2 SNEGSKA (reference sequence). V lost 3 bases and J 4 bases, leaving 10 bases between the germline ends. The chain's CDR3 is CSASGSGYEQYF. The CDR3 DNA reads as TGCAGTGCTAGTGGTAGCGGATACGAGCAGTACTTC.

This sequence joins TRBV2 and TRBJ2-7, with 13 bases identical to TRBD2. J gave up 1 base and V 6 bases, and 9 bases lay outside the gene matches. CDR1 is SNHLY and CDR2 is FYNNEI in the germline V gene. The length of the CDR3 is 17 residues. For the CDR3, the DNA is TGTGCCAGCAGGGTTACTAGCGGGGGGGCCCAATCCTACGAGCAGTACTTC. This encodes CASRVTSGGAQSYEQYF.

This clonotype showed up just a few times. The chain has TRBV25-1 and TRBJ2-3; D is perhaps TRBD1 (6 bases). V lost 3 bases and J lost 5, with 18 bases in between. The CDR3 runs 16 residues. The V gene's germline CDR1 is MGHDK and CDR2 SYGVNS. Here the CDR3 reads CASSDPGHDVGDTQYF. CDR3 nucleotides: TGTGCCAGCAGTGACCCGGGACATGACGTTGGAGATACGCAGTATTTT.

In this sample, this clonotype turned up many times. The rearrangement links TRBV7-2 to TRBJ1-2; no definite D call. Germline V gene sequence: CDR1 SGHTA, CDR2 FQGNSA. With 5 bases removed from V and 4 bases from J, the gap between germline ends came to 11 bases. The CDR3 is 13 residues long. As DNA, the CDR3 is TGTGCCAGCAGCCACCCCCCCTTCTATGGCTACACCTTC. It encodes CASSHPPFYGYTF.

V usage is TRBV20-1 and J usage is TRBJ2-1, with a possible D match to TRBD2 (7 bases). CDR1 and CDR2 from the germline V gene are DFQATT and SNEGSKA (reference sequence). The CDR3 length is 16 residues. V dropped 0 bases and J dropped 9 bases, with 21 bases sitting between them. DNA of the CDR3: TGCAGTGCTAGAGATCTGCGGTGGGGGGGCCACAGTGAGCAGTTCTTC. Amino acid sequence: CSARDLRWGGHSEQFF.

V and J are TRBV6-5 and TRBJ2-7; 9 bases are shared with TRBD1. Per germline, CDR1 MNHEY and CDR2 SVGAGI. The CDR3 is made up of 14 amino acids. J gave up 5 bases and V 6 bases, and 8 bases lay outside the gene matches. The CDR3 DNA sequence: TGTGCCAGCAGCCGGGACAGGGTGGACCACGAGCAGTACTTC. This encodes CASSRDRVDHEQYF.

This clonotype showed up just a few times. This sequence joins TRBV12-3 or TRBV12-4 and TRBJ2-3, with unresolved D. The CDR3 loop spans 14 amino acids. Trimming took off 4 bases at V and 0 bases at J, with 8 bases between the two ends. CDR3 sequence: CASSCGVSTDTQYF. The CDR3 nucleotides read TGTGCCAGCAGTTGCGGCGTAAGCACAGATACGCAGTATTTT.

This chain links TRBV5-5 with TRBJ2-5; 7 bases line up with TRBD2. The CDR3 contains 14 residues. CDR1 is SGHKS and CDR2 is YYEKEE in the germline V gene (reference sequence). After removal of 6 bases from V and 4 bases from J, the junction contained 9 bases not matched to a gene. CDR3: CASTQPGLGETQYF. Here the CDR3 DNA reads TGTGCCAGCACCCAACCCGGACTAGGAGAGACCCAGTACTTC.

The chain combines TRBV12-3 or TRBV12-4 with TRBJ1-1; D is unresolved. The CDR3 has 15 residues. V was trimmed by 7 bases and J by 0 bases, leaving 15 bases between them. The CDR3, as DNA: TGTGCCAGCAACCCCGGGGTACAGATGAACACTGAAGCTTTCTTT. Protein: CASNPGVQMNTEAFF.

This clonotype was seen a handful of times. The V gene is TRBV7-8, the J gene TRBJ1-6; no definite D call. Germline CDR1 reads SGHVS; CDR2 reads FQNEAQ. V was pared by 5 bases and J by 10 bases, with 21 bases between. This CDR3 spans 16 amino acids. CDR3 nucleotide sequence: TGTGCCAGCAGCCAAGGAATTACCCTAGAGCGGTCACCCCTCCACTTT. Its translation: CASSQGITLERSPLHF.

The rearrangement joins TRBV7-3 to TRBJ2-1; TRBD2 agrees at 14 bases. Matching the DNA end better, TRBJ2-7 makes the J call doubtful. The CDR3 length is 19 residues. Germline values: CDR1 SGHTA, CDR2 FQGTGA. This CDR3 is CASSALTSGGAGAYNEQYF. In nucleotides, the CDR3 is TGTGCCAGCAGCGCCTTGACTAGCGGGGGGGCTGGGGCCTACAATGAGCAGTACTTC.

This chain links TRBV2 with TRBJ2-1; possible D gene TRBD1, 5 bases. Deletions cut 6 bases from V and 14 bases from J, with 20 bases between. Germline CDR1 reads SNHLY; CDR2 reads FYNNEI. CDR3 length: 13 residues. The CDR3 region has the DNA TGTGCCAGCAGCTTGCCAGGGAAGGGTTTGGAGTTCTTC. Translated, it gives CASSLPGKGLEFF.

This clonotype was seen only once. The chain combines TRBV5-1 with TRBJ2-2, with 7 bases lining up with TRBD2. The V gene's germline CDR1 is SGHRS and CDR2 YFSETQ. CDR3 size: 13 residues. The J segment lost 4 bases and the V segment lost 7 bases, leaving 4 bases of the junction unmatched. The chain's CDR3 is CASERGGTGELFF. CDR3 DNA: TGCGCCAGCGAGCGGGGAGGCACCGGGGAGCTGTTTTTT.

This rearrangement joins TRBV24-1 to TRBJ2-3, with 8 bases matching TRBD1. CDR1 KGHDR and CDR2 SFDVKD come from the germline V gene. J lost 4 bases, V lost 4 bases, and 9 bases had no gene match. CDR3 length: 16 amino acids. The CDR3, as DNA: TGTGCCACCAGTGACCCCGGGACAGGCACTCCAGATACGCAGTATTTT. This sequence encodes CATSDPGTGTPDTQYF.

This chain uses TRBV6-5 with TRBJ2-1; 10 positions match TRBD1. Germline values: CDR1 MNHEY, CDR2 SVGAGI. The V segment lost 5 bases and the J segment 8 bases; nucleotides outside the gene matches: 9. The CDR3 consists of 15 residues. CDR3 region: CASSHGDRGEDEQFF. The CDR3 DNA reads as TGTGCCAGCAGTCATGGGGACAGGGGAGAGGATGAGCAGTTCTTC.

Here the CDR3 reads CASSPGNSYNEQFF. CDR3 nucleotides: TGTGCCAGCTCACCAGGGAATTCTTACAATGAGCAGTTCTTC. J is TRBJ2-1 and V is TRBV18; D not resolved. Germline CDR1 and CDR2: KGHSH and LQKENI. Trimming shortened V by 2 bases and J by 4 bases, and 9 bases separated the two germline ends. This CDR3 has 14 amino acids.